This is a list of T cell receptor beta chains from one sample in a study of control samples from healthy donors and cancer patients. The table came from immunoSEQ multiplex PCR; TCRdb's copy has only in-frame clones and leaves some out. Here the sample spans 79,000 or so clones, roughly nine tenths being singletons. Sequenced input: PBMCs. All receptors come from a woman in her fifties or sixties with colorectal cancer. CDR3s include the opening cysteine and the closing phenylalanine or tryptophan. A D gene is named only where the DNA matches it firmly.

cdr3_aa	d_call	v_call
CASSGVPGAAKNIQYF	NA	TRBV2
CASSQGTVGNQPQHF	NA	TRBV4-3
CASSYVNQPQHF	NA	TRBV12-3/TRBV12-4
CATSRTLQGNTEAFF	NA	TRBV15
CASSLTGGNEQFF	TRBD1	TRBV5-1
CASSVTGVVGYTF	TRBD1	TRBV12-3/TRBV12-4
CASSQARGSYGYTF	NA	TRBV4-3
CASLMSGGYGYTF	NA	TRBV10-2
CASSHKGSDTQYF	NA	TRBV4-3
CASSREYGTGGADTQYF	TRBD1	TRBV3-1/TRBV3-2
CASSIFGDSGNTIYF	NA	TRBV19
CASSGQTPNYGYTF	NA	TRBV2
CAWGGTGGARNTIYF	TRBD1	TRBV30
CASRGDVLYGYTF	NA	TRBV2
CASSYGPALSYNEQFF	NA	TRBV6-5
CASSESGTYGYTF	NA	TRBV25-1
CASSFGREKLFF	NA	TRBV12-3/TRBV12-4
CASTWTGQNTEAFF	TRBD1	TRBV28